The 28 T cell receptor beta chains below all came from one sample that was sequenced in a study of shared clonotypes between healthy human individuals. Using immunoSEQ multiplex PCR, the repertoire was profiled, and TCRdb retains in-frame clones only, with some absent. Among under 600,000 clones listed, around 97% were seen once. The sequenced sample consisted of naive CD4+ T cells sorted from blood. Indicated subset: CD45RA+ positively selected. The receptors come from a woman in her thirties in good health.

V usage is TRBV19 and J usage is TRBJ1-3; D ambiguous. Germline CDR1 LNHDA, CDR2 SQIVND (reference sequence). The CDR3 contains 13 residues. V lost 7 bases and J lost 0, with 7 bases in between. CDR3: CASTENSGNTIYF. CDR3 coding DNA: TGTGCCAGTACCGAGAACTCTGGAAACACCATATATTTT.

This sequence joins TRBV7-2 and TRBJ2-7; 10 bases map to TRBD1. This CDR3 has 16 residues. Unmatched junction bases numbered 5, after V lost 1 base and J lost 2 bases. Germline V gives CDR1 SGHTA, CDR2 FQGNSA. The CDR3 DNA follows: TGTGCCAGCAGCTTAGGGGGACAGGGGAGAACCTACGAGCAGTACTTC. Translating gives CASSLGGQGRTYEQYF. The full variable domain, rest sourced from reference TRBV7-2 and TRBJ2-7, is GAGVSQSPSNKVTEKGKDVELRCDPISGHTALYWYRQSLGQGLEFLIYFQGNSAPDKSGLPSDRFSAERTGGSVSTLTIQRTQQEDSAVYLCASSLGGQGRTYEQYFGPGTRLTVT.

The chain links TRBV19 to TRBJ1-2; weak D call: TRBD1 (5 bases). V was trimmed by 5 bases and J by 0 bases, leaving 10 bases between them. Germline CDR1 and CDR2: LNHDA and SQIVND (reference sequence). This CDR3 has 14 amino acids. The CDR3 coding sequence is TGTGCCAGTAGTGCGACAGCGACTAACTATGGCTACACCTTC. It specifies CASSATATNYGYTF.

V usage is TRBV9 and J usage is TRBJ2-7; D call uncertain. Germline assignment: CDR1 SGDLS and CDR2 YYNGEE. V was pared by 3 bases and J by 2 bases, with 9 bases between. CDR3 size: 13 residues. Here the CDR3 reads CASSAGPPYEQYF. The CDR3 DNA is TGTGCCAGCAGCGCCGGGCCCCCCTACGAGCAGTACTTC.

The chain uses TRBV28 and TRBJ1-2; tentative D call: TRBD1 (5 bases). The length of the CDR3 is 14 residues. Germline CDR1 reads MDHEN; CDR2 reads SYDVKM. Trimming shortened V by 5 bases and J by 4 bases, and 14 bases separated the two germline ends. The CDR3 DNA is TGTGCCAGCAGTCTGCAGGGCAGTTTCTATGGCTACACCTTC. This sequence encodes CASSLQGSFYGYTF.

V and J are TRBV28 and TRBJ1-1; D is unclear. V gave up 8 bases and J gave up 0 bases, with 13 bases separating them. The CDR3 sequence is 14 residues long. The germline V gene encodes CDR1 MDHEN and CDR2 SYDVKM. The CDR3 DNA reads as TGTGCCAGCCAAGGTTGGATTTTGAACACTGAAGCTTTCTTT. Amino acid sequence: CASQGWILNTEAFF.

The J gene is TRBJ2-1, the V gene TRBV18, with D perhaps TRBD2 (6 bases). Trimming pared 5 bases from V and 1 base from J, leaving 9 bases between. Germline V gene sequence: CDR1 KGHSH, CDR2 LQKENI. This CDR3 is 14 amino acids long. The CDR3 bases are TGTGCCAGCTCAGACGGGAGATCCTACAATGAGCAGTTCTTC. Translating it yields CASSDGRSYNEQFF.

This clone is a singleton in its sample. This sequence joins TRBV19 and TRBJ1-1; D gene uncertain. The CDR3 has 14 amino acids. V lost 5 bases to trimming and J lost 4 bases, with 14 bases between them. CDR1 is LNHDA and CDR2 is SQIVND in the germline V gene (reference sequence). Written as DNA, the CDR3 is TGTGCCAGTAGTTACCGGACCGGGCGCACTGAAGCTTTCTTT. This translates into CASSYRTGRTEAFF. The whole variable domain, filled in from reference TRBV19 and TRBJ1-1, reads DGGITQSPKYLFRKEGQNVTLSCEQNLNHDAMYWYRQDPGQGLRLIYYSQIVNDFQKGDIAEGYSVSREKKESFPLTVTSAQKNPTAFYLCASSYRTGRTEAFFGQGTRLTVV.

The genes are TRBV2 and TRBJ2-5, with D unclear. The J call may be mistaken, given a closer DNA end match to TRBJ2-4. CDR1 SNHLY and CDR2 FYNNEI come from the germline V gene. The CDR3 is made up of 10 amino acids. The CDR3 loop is CASSRDIQYF. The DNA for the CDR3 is TGTGCCAGCAGCCGGGACATTCAGTACTTC.

The CDR3 DNA reads as TGTGCCAGCAGCCGGACAGGGAAAACGGGAAACACCATATATTTT. Translating gives CASSRTGKTGNTIYF. V is TRBV28 and J is TRBJ1-3, with 8 bases fitting TRBD1. After removal of 6 bases from V and 4 bases from J, the junction contained 8 bases not matched to a gene. CDR3 size: 15 residues. Germline lookup yields CDR1 MDHEN and CDR2 SYDVKM.

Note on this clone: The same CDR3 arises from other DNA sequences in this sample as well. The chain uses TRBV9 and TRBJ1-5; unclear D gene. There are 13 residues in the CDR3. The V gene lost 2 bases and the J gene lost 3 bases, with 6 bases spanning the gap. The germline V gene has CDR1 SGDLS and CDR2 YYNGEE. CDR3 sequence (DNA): TGTGCCAGCAGCGTCGGGGACAATCAGCCCCAGCATTTT. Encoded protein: CASSVGDNQPQHF.

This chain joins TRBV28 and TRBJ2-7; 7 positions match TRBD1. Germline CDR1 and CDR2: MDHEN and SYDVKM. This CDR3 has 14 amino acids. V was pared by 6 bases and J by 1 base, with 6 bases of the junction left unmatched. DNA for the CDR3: TGTGCCAGCAGCCCAGACAGGGTTTCCTACGAGCAGTACTTC. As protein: CASSPDRVSYEQYF.

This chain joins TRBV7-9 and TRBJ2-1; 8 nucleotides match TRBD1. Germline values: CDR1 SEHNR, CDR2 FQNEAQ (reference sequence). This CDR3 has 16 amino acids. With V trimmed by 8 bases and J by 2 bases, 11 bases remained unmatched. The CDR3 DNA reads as TGTGCCAGCCTTTCCCGACAGGGGCCAGCCTACAATGAGCAGTTCTTC. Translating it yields CASLSRQGPAYNEQFF.

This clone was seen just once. The CDR3 nucleotides are TGTGCCAGCAGCGCGAGCGGGAGGGACTACAATGAGCAGTTCTTC. Translated, it gives CASSASGRDYNEQFF. The chain recombines TRBV7-2 with TRBJ2-1; TRBD2 matches 10 bases. Germline CDR1 is SGHTA and CDR2 is FQGNSA. Trimming cost V 5 bases and J 3 bases; bases outside gene matches: 4. This CDR3 comprises 15 residues.

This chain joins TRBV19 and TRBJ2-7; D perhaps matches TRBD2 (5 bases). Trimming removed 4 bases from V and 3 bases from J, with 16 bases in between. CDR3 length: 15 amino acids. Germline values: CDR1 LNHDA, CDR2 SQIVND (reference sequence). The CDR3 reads CASSRADAKDYEQYF. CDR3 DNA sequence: TGTGCCAGTAGTAGAGCGGATGCCAAAGACTACGAGCAGTACTTC.

The CDR3 here is CASSEKGPGSGEPQHF. The CDR3 coding sequence is TGTGCCAGCAGTGAAAAGGGACCCGGGTCGGGGGAGCCCCAGCATTTT. The gene calls are TRBV6-1 and TRBJ1-5, with D maybe TRBD1 (5 bases). V lost 2 bases, J lost 8 bases, and 19 bases lay in between. Germline CDR1 reads MNHNS; CDR2 reads SASEGT. The CDR3 sequence is 16 residues long.

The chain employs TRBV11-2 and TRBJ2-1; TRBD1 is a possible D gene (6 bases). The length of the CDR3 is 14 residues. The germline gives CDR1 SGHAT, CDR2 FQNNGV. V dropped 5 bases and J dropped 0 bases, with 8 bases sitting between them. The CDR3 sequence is CASSEGGSYNEQFF. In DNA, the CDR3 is TGTGCCAGCAGCGAAGGGGGCTCCTACAATGAGCAGTTCTTC.

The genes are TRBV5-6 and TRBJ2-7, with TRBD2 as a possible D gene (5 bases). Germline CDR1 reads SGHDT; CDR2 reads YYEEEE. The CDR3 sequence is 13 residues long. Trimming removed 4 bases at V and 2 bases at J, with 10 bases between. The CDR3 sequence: CASSQGLPYEQYF. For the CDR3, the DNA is TGTGCCAGCAGCCAAGGACTTCCCTACGAGCAGTACTTC. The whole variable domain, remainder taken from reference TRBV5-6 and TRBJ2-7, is DAGVTQSPTHLIKTRGQQVTLRCSPKSGHDTVSWYQQALGQGPQFIFQYYEEEERQRGNFPDRFSGHQFPNYSSELNVNALLLGDSALYLCASSQGLPYEQYFGPGTRLTVT.

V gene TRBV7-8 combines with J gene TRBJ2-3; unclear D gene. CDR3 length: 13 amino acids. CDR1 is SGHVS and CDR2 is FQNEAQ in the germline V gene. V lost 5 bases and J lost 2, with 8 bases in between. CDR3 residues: CASSKQDTDTQYF. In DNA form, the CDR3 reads TGTGCCAGCAGCAAACAAGACACAGATACGCAGTATTTT.

The CDR3 coding sequence is TGCGCCAGCAGCCTTTCATCTAGCGGGAGGGTAGAGCAGTTCTTC. Residues: CASSLSSSGRVEQFF. The gene calls are TRBV5-1 and TRBJ2-1, with TRBD2 matching 12 bases. V trimming: 4 bases; J trimming: 10 bases; junction bases outside the gene matches: 9. Germline V gene sequence: CDR1 SGHRS, CDR2 YFSETQ. This CDR3 has 15 amino acids.

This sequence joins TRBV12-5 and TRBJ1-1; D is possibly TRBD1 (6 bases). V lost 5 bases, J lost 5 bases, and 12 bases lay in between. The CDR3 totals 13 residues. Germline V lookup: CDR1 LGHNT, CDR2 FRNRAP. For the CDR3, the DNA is TGTGCTAGTGGTCAACAGGGTGGGACTGAAGCTTTCTTT. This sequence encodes CASGQQGGTEAFF.

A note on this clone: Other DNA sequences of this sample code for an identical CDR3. For the CDR3, the DNA is TGTGCCAGCAGTTACTCGGGCTCCAGTACAGATACGCAGTATTTT. Encoded protein: CASSYSGSSTDTQYF. The V and J genes are TRBV6-5 and TRBJ2-3; D is undetermined. Between the trimmed V and J ends, which lost 0 bases and 3 bases, there was a span of 10 bases. This CDR3 spans 15 amino acids. Germline CDR1 and CDR2: MNHEY and SVGAGI.

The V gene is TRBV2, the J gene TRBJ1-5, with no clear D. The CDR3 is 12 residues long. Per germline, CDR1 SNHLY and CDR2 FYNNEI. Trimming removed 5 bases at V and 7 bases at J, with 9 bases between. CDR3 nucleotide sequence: TGTGCCAGCAGTTTAGGTGCCCAGCCCCAGCATTTT. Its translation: CASSLGAQPQHF. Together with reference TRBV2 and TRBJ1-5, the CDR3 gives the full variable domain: EPEVTQTPSHQVTQMGQEVILRCVPISNHLYFYWYRQILGQKVEFLVSFYNNEISEKSEIFDDQFSVERPDGSNFTLKIRSTKLEDSAMYFCASSLGAQPQHFGDGTRLSIL.

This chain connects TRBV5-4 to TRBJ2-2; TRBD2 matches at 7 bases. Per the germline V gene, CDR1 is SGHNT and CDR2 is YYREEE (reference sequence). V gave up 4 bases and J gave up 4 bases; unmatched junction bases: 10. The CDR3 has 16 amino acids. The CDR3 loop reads CASSPGGLHPTGELFF. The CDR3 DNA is TGTGCCAGCAGCCCTGGGGGACTACACCCCACCGGGGAGCTGTTTTTT.

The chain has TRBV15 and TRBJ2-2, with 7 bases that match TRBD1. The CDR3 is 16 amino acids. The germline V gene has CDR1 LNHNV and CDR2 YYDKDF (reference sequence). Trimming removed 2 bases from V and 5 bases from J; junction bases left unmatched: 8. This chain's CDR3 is CATSRLEGARTGELFF. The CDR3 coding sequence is TGTGCCACCAGCAGATTAGAGGGGGCACGTACCGGGGAGCTGTTTTTT.

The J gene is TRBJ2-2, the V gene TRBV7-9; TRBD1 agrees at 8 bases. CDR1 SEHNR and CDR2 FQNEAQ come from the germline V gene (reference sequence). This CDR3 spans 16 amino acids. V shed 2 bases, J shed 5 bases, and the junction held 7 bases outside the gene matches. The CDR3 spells CASSLRQGPGTGELFF. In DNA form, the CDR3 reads TGTGCCAGCAGCTTACGACAGGGGCCCGGAACCGGGGAGCTGTTTTTT.

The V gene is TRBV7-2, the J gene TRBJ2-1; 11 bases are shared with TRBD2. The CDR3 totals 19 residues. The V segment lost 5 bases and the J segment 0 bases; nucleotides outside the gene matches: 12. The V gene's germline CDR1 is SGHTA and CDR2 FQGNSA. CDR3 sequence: CASSRVLAGGPSSYNEQFF. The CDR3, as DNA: TGTGCCAGCAGCCGTGTGCTAGCGGGAGGCCCGAGCTCCTACAATGAGCAGTTCTTC.

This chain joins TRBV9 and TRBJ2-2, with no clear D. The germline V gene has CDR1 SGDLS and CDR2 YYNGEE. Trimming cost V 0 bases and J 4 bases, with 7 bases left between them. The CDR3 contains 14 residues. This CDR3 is CASSVEWGTGELFF. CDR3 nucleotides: TGTGCCAGCAGCGTAGAGTGGGGCACCGGGGAGCTGTTTTTT.